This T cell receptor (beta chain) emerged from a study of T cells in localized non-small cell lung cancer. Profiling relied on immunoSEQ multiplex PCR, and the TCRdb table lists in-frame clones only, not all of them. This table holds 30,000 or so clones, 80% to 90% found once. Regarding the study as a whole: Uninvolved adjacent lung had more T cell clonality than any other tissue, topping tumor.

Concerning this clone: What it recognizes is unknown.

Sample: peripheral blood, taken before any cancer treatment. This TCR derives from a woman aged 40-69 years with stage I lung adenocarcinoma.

The CDR3 sequence is CASSLAPGQGASGYTF. CDR3 coding DNA: TGTGCCAGCAGCTTAGCGCCGGGACAGGGGGCATCTGGCTACACCTTC. The V and J genes are TRBV7-1 and TRBJ1-2; 12 nucleotides agree with TRBD1. TRBV7-1 is noted as an ORF with a role that remains uncertain. This CDR3 spans 16 amino acids. V lost 4 bases, J lost 7 bases, and 10 bases stayed unmatched.